This entry lists 28 T cell receptor beta chains sequenced from one sample in a study of T-cell reconstitution after alpha-beta-depleted transplantation in children. The TCRbeta library was prepared with unique molecular identifiers. In TCRdb, the PCR reads were re-called with MiXCR into one record per CDR3 protein. The sample carries about 580,000 distinct CDR3 sequences, 23% recorded once. This specimen consisted of PBMCs, mostly from graft donor cells, obtained 360 days after TCRalphabeta/CD19-depleted stem cell transplant. The receptors stem from a boy younger than two who had a stem cell transplant for acute myeloid leukemia, so the T cells may come from the graft donor.

The chain couples TRBV7-9 to TRBJ2-7; no firm D call. The CDR3 runs to 13 residues. The V end was cut by 3 bases, the J end by 2 bases, with 8 bases between. Per the germline V gene, CDR1 is SEHNR and CDR2 is FQNEAQ (reference sequence). Here the CDR3 DNA reads TGTGCCAGCAGCTTCCGCCCTGCCTACGAGCAGTACTTC. This gives the protein CASSFRPAYEQYF.

Ten or more counts support this clonotype. This sequence joins TRBV7-8 and TRBJ2-5, with TRBD2 matching over 10 bases. The J segment lost 2 bases and the V segment lost 5 bases, leaving 5 bases of the junction unmatched. The CDR3 is 15 residues long. Germline V CDR1 and CDR2: SGHVS, FQNEAQ. The CDR3 nucleotides read TGTGCCAGCAGCATCTTAGCGGGGGGTCAAGAGACCCAGTACTTC. Residues: CASSILAGGQETQYF.

The chain uses TRBV4-1 and TRBJ1-1; D is perhaps TRBD1 (5 bases). The ends were cut back, 0 bases at V and 4 bases at J, with 15 bases in the middle. The CDR3 is 16 residues long. CDR1 and CDR2 (germline): MGHRA, YSYEKL. This chain's CDR3 is CASSQDKGWSGTEAFF. In DNA, the CDR3 is TGCGCCAGCAGCCAAGATAAGGGGTGGTCGGGCACTGAAGCTTTCTTT.

This chain joins TRBV27 and TRBJ2-1; 15 bases are a match to TRBD2. This CDR3 is 15 amino acids long. Trimming took 8 bases from V and 9 from J; bases not matched to a gene: 8. Germline CDR1 is MNHEY and CDR2 is SMNVEV (reference sequence). CDR3 coding DNA: TGTGCCAGCCTTGGACTAGCGGGGGGGTGGAGTGAGCAGTTCTTC. Its translation: CASLGLAGGWSEQFF.

This clonotype was observed many times. The chain combines TRBV29-1 with TRBJ2-7; D ambiguous. This CDR3 has 12 residues. V was cut by 2 bases and J by 6 bases, with 11 bases left in between. Germline V gives CDR1 SQVTM, CDR2 ANQGSEA. The CDR3: CSVETGPGEQYV. DNA for the CDR3: TGCAGCGTTGAAACGGGTCCAGGCGAGCAGTACGTC.

This clonotype has a count of ten or more. The chain uses TRBV6-6 and TRBJ2-1; TRBD2 matches 7 bases. The germline V gene encodes CDR1 MNHNY and CDR2 SVGAGI (reference sequence). The CDR3 runs to 12 residues. The trim removed 6 bases at V and 10 bases at J, leaving 6 bases unmatched. The CDR3 region is CASRPLGGEQFF. The CDR3 coding sequence is TGTGCCAGCAGACCACTGGGGGGGGAGCAGTTCTTC.

Concerning this clonotype itself: One end of the junction is discordant with germline, which a read error may explain. This chain links TRBV11-2 with TRBJ2-7; 11 nucleotides align to TRBD2. CDR1 and CDR2 (germline): SGHAT, FQNNGV. The CDR3 runs to 15 residues. The chain's CDR3 is CASRLGSGGAFEQYF. In nucleotides, the CDR3 is TGTGCCAGCCGCTTAGGTAGCGGGGGGGCCTTCGAGCAGTACTTC.

The CDR3 DNA reads as TGCAGTGCTAGAGTGGGGACAGGGAGGAACGAGCAGTACGTC. This translates into CSARVGTGRNEQYV. The chain joins TRBV20-1 to TRBJ2-7; 9 bases fit TRBD1. This CDR3 comprises 14 residues. V was pared by 1 base and J by 5 bases, with 6 bases of the junction left unmatched. Germline CDR1 and CDR2: DFQATT and SNEGSKA (reference sequence).

This chain uses TRBV7-9 with TRBJ2-7; D remains ambiguous. Trimming shortened V by 4 bases and J by 2 bases, and 15 bases separated the two germline ends. CDR3 length: 15 amino acids. Germline-derived CDR1 and CDR2 are SEHNR and FQNEAQ (reference sequence). The CDR3 protein is CASSSPQGPPYEQYV. The CDR3 coding sequence is TGTGCCAGCAGCTCACCGCAAGGACCGCCCTACGAGCAGTACGTC.

V usage is TRBV28 and J usage is TRBJ1-1; no clear D gene. Per germline, CDR1 MDHEN and CDR2 SYDVKM. Trimming shortened V by 3 bases and J by 6 bases, and 8 bases separated the two germline ends. This CDR3 contains 12 residues. CDR3 region: CASSFRVAEAFF. CDR3 nucleotides: TGTGCCAGCAGTTTTAGGGTGGCTGAAGCTTTCTTT.

This clonotype showed up just a few times. V and J are TRBV7-2 and TRBJ2-3; D possibly corresponds to TRBD2 (5 bases). Deletions cut 4 bases from V and 5 bases from J, with 10 bases between. This CDR3 region has 13 residues. CDR1 is SGHTA and CDR2 is FQGNSA in the germline V gene. For the CDR3, the DNA is TGTGCCAGCAGCTACGGACGGGAAGATACGCAGTATTTT. Translated: CASSYGREDTQYF.

The rearrangement links TRBV15 to TRBJ1-6, with D hard to call. CDR3 size: 14 residues. With 4 bases removed from V and 9 bases from J, the gap between germline ends came to 13 bases. Germline CDR1 reads LNHNV; CDR2 reads YYDKDF (reference sequence). The CDR3: CATSKGEGGSPLHF. The CDR3 DNA reads as TGTGCCACCAGCAAGGGAGAGGGAGGTTCACCCCTCCACTTT.

The genes are TRBV7-2 and TRBJ2-1, with 11 bases matching TRBD2. The V and J ends lost 0 bases and 8 bases, in that order; junction bases with no gene match: 15. The CDR3 runs to 19 residues. Germline CDR1 is SGHTA and CDR2 is FQGNSA. CDR3 coding DNA: TGTGCCAGCAGCTTAGCGTTAGCGGGGGGGCCATTTGGGGCGGATGAGCAGTTCTTC. Encoded protein: CASSLALAGGPFGADEQFF. Drawing the rest from reference TRBV7-2 and TRBJ2-1, the complete variable domain is GAGVSQSPSNKVTEKGKDVELRCDPISGHTALYWYRQSLGQGLEFLIYFQGNSAPDKSGLPSDRFSAERTGGSVSTLTIQRTQQEDSAVYLCASSLALAGGPFGADEQFFGPGTRLTVL.

The rearrangement joins TRBV27 to TRBJ2-7; 9 bases match TRBD1. V was pared by 2 bases and J by 3 bases, with 5 bases of the junction left unmatched. The CDR3 consists of 15 residues. CDR1 and CDR2 from the germline V gene are MNHEY and SMNVEV (reference sequence). The CDR3 reads CASSLGQGSLYEQYF. CDR3 coding DNA: TGTGCCAGCAGTTTAGGACAGGGGTCCCTCTACGAGCAGTACTTC.

This chain connects TRBV11-2 to TRBJ2-7; D gene unclear. CDR3 length: 13 residues. Germline CDR1 and CDR2: SGHAT and FQNNGV. Trimming shortened V by 3 bases and J by 0 bases, and 6 bases separated the two germline ends. As DNA, the CDR3 is TGTGCCAGCAGCTTGGCCTACTCCTACGAGCAGTACGTC. This translates into CASSLAYSYEQYV.

This clonotype occurred a few times. The CDR3 region has the DNA TGTGCCAGCAGTCTCCGACAGGGAGTCGTAATTGGCGGGGAGCTGTTTTTT. It is translated as CASSLRQGVVIGGELFF. The chain has TRBV12-3 or TRBV12-4 and TRBJ2-2; 7 bases line up with TRBD1. V shed 5 bases and J 7 bases; nucleotides not matched to a gene: 16. The CDR3 is 17 residues long.

The CDR3 spells CASSYSVRPTYEQYF. CDR3 in DNA: TGTGCCAGCAGTTACTCGGTGAGGCCGACTTACGAGCAGTACTTC. The chain carries TRBV6-2 or TRBV6-3 and TRBJ2-7; D is unresolved. V shed 0 bases and J shed 4 bases, with 13 bases lying between them. Germline V gene lookup returns CDR1 MNHEY and CDR2 SVGEGT. This CDR3 is 15 amino acids long.

CDR3 in amino acids: CSVEVGMEQYF. The CDR3 nucleotides are TGCAGCGTTGAAGTGGGGATGGAGCAGTACTTC. The chain has TRBV29-1 and TRBJ2-7; D ambiguous. This CDR3 has 11 residues. The germline V and J ends were trimmed by 1 base and 7 bases, with 8 bases remaining between them. Germline V gene data show CDR1 as SQVTM and CDR2 as ANQGSEA.

This clonotype appeared a few times. The rearrangement links TRBV27 to TRBJ2-7, with TRBD2 matching over 7 bases. V lost 2 bases and J lost 2; bases outside the gene matches: 6. Germline-derived CDR1 and CDR2 are MNHEY and SMNVEV (reference sequence). This CDR3 is 15 amino acids long. The CDR3 loop is CASSLLADQPYEQYF. CDR3 in DNA: TGTGCCAGCAGTTTACTAGCGGACCAACCCTACGAGCAGTACTTC.

In this sample, this clonotype turned up a few times. The V and J genes are TRBV11-1 and TRBJ2-3; the match to TRBD2 covers 9 bases. With V trimmed by 4 bases and J by 9 bases, 20 bases remained unmatched. Germline-derived CDR1 and CDR2 are SGHAT and FQDESV (reference sequence). The CDR3 runs to 18 residues. CDR3 residues: CASSSWVGLAGFEVTQYF. CDR3 coding DNA: TGTGCCAGCAGCTCCTGGGTTGGGCTAGCGGGGTTCGAGGTCACGCAGTATTTT. The full variable domain, in which reference TRBV11-1 and TRBJ2-3 provide the parts outside the CDR3, is EAEVAQSPRYKITEKSQAVAFWCDPISGHATLYWYRQILGQGPELLVQFQDESVVDDSQLPKDRFSAERLKGVDSTLKIQPAELGDSAMYLCASSSWVGLAGFEVTQYFGPGTRLTVL.

The gene calls are TRBV6-2 or TRBV6-3 and TRBJ2-3; TRBD2 matches 9 bases. The CDR3 loop spans 15 amino acids. Germline V CDR1 and CDR2: MNHEY, SVGEGT. J was trimmed by 5 bases and V by 5 bases; bases with no gene match: 8. CDR3 loop: CASSLTSGWGDTQYF. DNA of the CDR3: TGTGCCAGCAGTCTGACTAGCGGCTGGGGAGATACGCAGTATTTT.

In its sample, this clonotype was seen a few times. The chain couples TRBV29-1 to TRBJ2-5; perhaps TRBD2 as D (6 bases). CDR1 and CDR2 from the germline V gene are SQVTM and ANQGSEA. The V and J ends lost 4 bases and 4 bases respectively, with 13 bases between them. This CDR3 has 13 amino acids. CDR3 sequence: CSVVSGGRETQYF. CDR3 nucleotide sequence: TGCAGCGTTGTGTCCGGAGGGCGAGAGACCCAGTACTTC. The full variable domain, its missing parts supplied by reference TRBV29-1 and TRBJ2-5, is SAVISQKPSRDICQRGTSLTIQCQVDSQVTMMFWYRQQPGQSLTLIATANQGSEATYESGFVIDKFPISRPNLTFSTLTVSNMSPEDSSIYLCSVVSGGRETQYFGPGTRLLVL.

Ten or more counts support this clonotype. The chain carries TRBV12-3 or TRBV12-4 and TRBJ2-1; 7 nucleotides match TRBD1. Trimming removed 6 bases from V and 4 bases from J; junction bases left unmatched: 6. The CDR3 sequence is 14 residues long. The CDR3 DNA reads as TGTGCCAGCAGCCAATCGGGACAGTACAATGAGCAGTTCTTC. It encodes CASSQSGQYNEQFF.

To note about this clonotype: Relative to the germline gene, one junction end is altered; a read error may explain this. The rearrangement uses TRBV7-8 and TRBJ1-2; D is undetermined. The CDR3 totals 13 residues. Germline values: CDR1 SGHVS, CDR2 FQNEAQ. CDR3 coding DNA: TGTGCCAGCACCTTAGAGCGGAACTATGGCTACACCTTC. Encoded protein: CASTLERNYGYTF. Complete variable domain (other parts from reference TRBV7-8 and TRBJ1-2): GAGVSQSPRYKVAKRGQDVALRCDPISGHVSLFWYQQALGQGPEFLTYFQNEAQLDKSGLPSDRFFAERPEGSVSTLKIQRTQQEDSAVYLCASTLERNYGYTFGSGTRLTVV.

This chain joins TRBV24-1 and TRBJ2-3, with TRBD1 identical over 7 bases. This CDR3 has 17 residues. The V gene end was trimmed by 0 bases and the J gene end by 2 bases; junction bases not matched to a gene: 7. Germline assignment: CDR1 KGHDR and CDR2 SFDVKD. CDR3 residues: CATSDLRTTGATDTQYF. CDR3 DNA: TGTGCCACCAGTGATTTGCGCACTACAGGGGCCACAGATACGCAGTATTTT.

J is TRBJ2-5 and V is TRBV25-1, with D possibly matching TRBD2 (6 bases). Trimming took off 0 bases at V and 5 bases at J, with 13 bases between the two ends. Germline CDR1 and CDR2: MGHDK and SYGVNS. The CDR3 runs 15 residues. The CDR3 sequence: CASSEYGRGGETQYF. For the CDR3, the DNA is TGTGCCAGCAGTGAATATGGTAGGGGAGGTGAGACCCAGTACTTC. The full variable domain, with the rest looked up from reference TRBV25-1 and TRBJ2-5, is EADIYQTPRYLVIGTGKKITLECSQTMGHDKMYWYQQDPGMELHLIHYSYGVNSTEKGDLSSESTVSRIRTEHFPLTLESARPSHTSQYLCASSEYGRGGETQYFGPGTRLLVL.

On this clonotype: Given a much more abundant clone one base away, this may be a read error. The V and J genes are TRBV12-3 or TRBV12-4 and TRBJ2-1; 7 positions agree with TRBD1. Trimming at V came to 6 bases and at J to 0 bases, leaving 14 bases not matched to a gene. This CDR3 has 18 amino acids. Written as DNA, the CDR3 is TGTGCCAGCAGGGCGGACATTGGGACAGTGAGCTCCTACAATGAGCAGTTCTTC. Translated, it gives CASRADIGTVSSYNEQFF.

The chain uses TRBV24-1 and TRBJ2-7; maybe TRBD1 (6 bases). Looked up from germline, CDR1 is KGHDR and CDR2 is SFDVKD. This CDR3 has 14 amino acids. Trimming pared 3 bases from V and 2 bases from J, leaving 10 bases between. Written as DNA, the CDR3 is TGTGCCACCAGTGATAGCAGGACAGCCTACGAGCAGTACTTC. It is translated as CATSDSRTAYEQYF.